These 2 T cell receptor beta chains were all obtained from the same sample, sequenced in a study of shared clonotypes between healthy human individuals. TCRdb keeps only in-frame clones here, not all; method: immunoSEQ multiplex PCR. The table records millions of clones, approximately 94% of them present only once. Sequenced input: naive CD4+ T cells sorted from blood. Subset: CD45RA+ positively selected. The origin of the receptors is a man between 18 and 35 years old in good health.

The genes are TRBV10-1 and TRBJ2-7, with 10 nucleotides matching TRBD1. The CDR3 contains 15 residues. With V trimmed by 0 bases and J by 5 bases, 4 bases remained unmatched. Germline V gene data show CDR1 as WNHNN and CDR2 as SYGVQD (reference sequence). The CDR3 spells CASSESGTGENEQYF. The CDR3 DNA reads as TGCGCCAGCAGTGAGTCCGGGACAGGGGAAAACGAGCAGTACTTC.

This chain links TRBV27 with TRBJ1-6, with no clear D. The CDR3 consists of 16 residues. CDR1 is MNHEY, CDR2 SMNVEV, per germline (reference sequence). Between the trimmed V and J ends, which lost 2 bases and 7 bases, there was a span of 15 bases. The CDR3 DNA reads as TGTGCCAGCAGTTTACGGCAGCCGCCGATAAATTCACCCCTCCACTTT. It translates to CASSLRQPPINSPLHF.